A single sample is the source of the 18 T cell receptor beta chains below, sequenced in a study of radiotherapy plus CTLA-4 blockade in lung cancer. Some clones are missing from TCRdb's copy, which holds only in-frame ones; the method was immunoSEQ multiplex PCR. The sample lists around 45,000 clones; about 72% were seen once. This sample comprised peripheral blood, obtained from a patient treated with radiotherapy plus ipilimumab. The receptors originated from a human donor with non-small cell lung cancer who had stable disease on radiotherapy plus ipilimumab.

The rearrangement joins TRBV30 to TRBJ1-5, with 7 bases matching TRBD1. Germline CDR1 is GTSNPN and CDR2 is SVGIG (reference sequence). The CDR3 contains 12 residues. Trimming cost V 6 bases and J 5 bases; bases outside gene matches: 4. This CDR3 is CACDRDDQPQHF. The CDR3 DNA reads TGTGCCTGCGACAGGGATGATCAGCCCCAGCATTTT.

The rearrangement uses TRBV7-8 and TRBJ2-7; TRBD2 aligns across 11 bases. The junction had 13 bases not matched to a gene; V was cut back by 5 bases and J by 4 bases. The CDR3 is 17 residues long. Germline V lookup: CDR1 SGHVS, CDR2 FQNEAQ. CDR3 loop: CASSTNLWTSGRYEQYV. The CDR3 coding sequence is TGTGCCAGCAGCACCAACCTGTGGACTAGCGGGCGGTACGAGCAGTACGTC.

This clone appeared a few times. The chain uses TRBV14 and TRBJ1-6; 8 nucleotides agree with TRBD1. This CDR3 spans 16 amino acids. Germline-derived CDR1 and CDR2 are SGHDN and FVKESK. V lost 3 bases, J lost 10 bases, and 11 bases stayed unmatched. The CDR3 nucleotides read TGTGCCAGCAGCCAGATAACCGGGACAGGTTACTCACCCCTCCACTTT. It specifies CASSQITGTGYSPLHF.

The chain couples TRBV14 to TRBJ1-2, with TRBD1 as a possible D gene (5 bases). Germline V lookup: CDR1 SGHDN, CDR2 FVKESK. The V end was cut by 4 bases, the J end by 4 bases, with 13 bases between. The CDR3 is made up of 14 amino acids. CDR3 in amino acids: CASSPRQRGYGYTF. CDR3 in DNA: TGTGCCAGCAGCCCCCGACAGAGAGGCTATGGCTACACCTTC.

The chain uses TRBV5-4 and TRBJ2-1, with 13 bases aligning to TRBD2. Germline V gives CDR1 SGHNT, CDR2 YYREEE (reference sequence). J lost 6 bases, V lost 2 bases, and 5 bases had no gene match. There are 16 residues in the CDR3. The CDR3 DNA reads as TGTGCCAGCAGCTTCCCGGGACTAGCGGGGAGCAATGAGCAGTTCTTC. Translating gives CASSFPGLAGSNEQFF.

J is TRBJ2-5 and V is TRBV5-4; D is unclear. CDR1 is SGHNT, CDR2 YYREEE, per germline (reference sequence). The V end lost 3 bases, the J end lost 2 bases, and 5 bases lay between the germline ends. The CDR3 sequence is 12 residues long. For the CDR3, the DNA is TGTGCCAGCAGCTCTATTCAAGAGACCCAGTACTTC. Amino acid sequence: CASSSIQETQYF.

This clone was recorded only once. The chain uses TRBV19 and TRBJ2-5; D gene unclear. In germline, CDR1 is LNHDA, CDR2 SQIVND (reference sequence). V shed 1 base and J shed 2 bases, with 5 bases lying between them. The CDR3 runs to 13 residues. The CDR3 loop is CASSIGQQETQYF. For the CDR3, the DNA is TGTGCCAGTAGTATAGGGCAGCAAGAGACCCAGTACTTC.

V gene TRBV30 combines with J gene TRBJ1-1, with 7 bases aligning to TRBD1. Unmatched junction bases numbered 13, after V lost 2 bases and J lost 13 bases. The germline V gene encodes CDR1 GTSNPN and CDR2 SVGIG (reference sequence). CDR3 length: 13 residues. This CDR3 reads CAWSPQGGGRGFF. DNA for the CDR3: TGTGCCTGGAGTCCTCAGGGGGGGGGAAGAGGTTTCTTT.

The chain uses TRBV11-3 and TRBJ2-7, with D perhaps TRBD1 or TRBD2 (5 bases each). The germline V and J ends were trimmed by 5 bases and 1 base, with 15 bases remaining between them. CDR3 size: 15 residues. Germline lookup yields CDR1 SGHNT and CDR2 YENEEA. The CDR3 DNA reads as TGTGCCAGCAGCCCGGGACCCCTGGGGTCCTACGAGCAGTACTTC. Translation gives CASSPGPLGSYEQYF.

The CDR3 loop is CASRTGANEKLFF. CDR3 nucleotide sequence: TGTGCCAGCAGGACAGGGGCTAATGAAAAACTGTTTTTT. The chain has TRBV11-2 and TRBJ1-4, with 8 bases aligning to TRBD1. V lost 6 bases and J lost 3; bases outside the gene matches: 0. The CDR3 has 13 residues. CDR1 SGHAT and CDR2 FQNNGV come from the germline V gene.

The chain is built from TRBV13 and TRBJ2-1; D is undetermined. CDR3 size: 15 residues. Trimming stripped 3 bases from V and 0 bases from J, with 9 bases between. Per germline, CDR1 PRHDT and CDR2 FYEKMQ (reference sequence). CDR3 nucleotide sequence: TGTGCCAGCAGCTTGACCCGTAGCTCCTACAATGAGCAGTTCTTC. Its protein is CASSLTRSSYNEQFF.

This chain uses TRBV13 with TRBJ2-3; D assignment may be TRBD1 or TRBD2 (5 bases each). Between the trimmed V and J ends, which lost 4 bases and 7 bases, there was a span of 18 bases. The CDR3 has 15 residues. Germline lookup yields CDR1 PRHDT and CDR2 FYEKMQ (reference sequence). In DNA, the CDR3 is TGTGCCAGCAGCTCCCCGGGACCGCAAACCAATACGCAGTATTTT. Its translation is CASSSPGPQTNTQYF. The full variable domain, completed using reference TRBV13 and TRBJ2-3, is AAGVIQSPRHLIKEKRETATLKCYPIPRHDTVYWYQQGPGQDPQFLISFYEKMQSDKGSIPDRFSAQQFSDYHSELNMSSLELGDSALYFCASSSPGPQTNTQYFGPGTRLTVL.

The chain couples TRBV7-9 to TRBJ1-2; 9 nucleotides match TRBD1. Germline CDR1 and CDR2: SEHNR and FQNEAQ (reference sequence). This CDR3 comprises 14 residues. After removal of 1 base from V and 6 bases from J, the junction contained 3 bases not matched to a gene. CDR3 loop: CASSLDRGHNGYTF. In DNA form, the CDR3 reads TGTGCCAGCAGCTTAGACAGGGGGCATAATGGCTACACCTTC.

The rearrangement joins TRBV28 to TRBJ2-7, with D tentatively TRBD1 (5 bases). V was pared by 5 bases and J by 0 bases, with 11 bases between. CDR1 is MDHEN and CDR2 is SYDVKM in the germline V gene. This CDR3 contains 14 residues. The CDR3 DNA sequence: TGTGCCAGCAGTGTAACAGGTCTCTCCTACGAGCAGTACGTC. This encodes CASSVTGLSYEQYV.

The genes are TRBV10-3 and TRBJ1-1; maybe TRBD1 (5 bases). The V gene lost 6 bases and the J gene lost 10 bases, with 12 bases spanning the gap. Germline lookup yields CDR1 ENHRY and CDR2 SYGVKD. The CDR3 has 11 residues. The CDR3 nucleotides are TGTGCCATCAGGCAAGGGGTGTTAGCTTTCTTT. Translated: CAIRQGVLAFF.

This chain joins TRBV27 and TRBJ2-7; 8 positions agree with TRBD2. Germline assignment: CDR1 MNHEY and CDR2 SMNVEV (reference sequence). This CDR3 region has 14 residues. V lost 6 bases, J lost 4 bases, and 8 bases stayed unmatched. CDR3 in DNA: TGTGCCAGCAGCCGGGGGGGCAGTGGTTACGAGCAGTACTTC. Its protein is CASSRGGSGYEQYF.

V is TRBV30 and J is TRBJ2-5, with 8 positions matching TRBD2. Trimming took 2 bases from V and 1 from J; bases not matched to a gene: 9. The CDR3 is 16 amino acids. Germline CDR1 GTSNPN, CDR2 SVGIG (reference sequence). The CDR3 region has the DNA TGTGCCTGGAGTCCTGGCCTAGCGGGTATCCAAGAGACCCAGTACTTC. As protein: CAWSPGLAGIQETQYF.

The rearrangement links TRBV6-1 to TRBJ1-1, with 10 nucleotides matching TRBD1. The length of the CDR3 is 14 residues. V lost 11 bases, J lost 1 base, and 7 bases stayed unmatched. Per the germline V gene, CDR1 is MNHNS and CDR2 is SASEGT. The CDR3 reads CALDRGLGNTEAFF. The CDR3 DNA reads TGTGCCCTTGACAGGGGGCTTGGGAACACTGAAGCTTTCTTT.